The 15 T cell receptor beta chains in this list originate from one sample, sequenced in a study of blood T cell repertoires in COVID-19. Repertoires were generated with immunoSEQ multiplex PCR, while TCRdb's copy carries only in-frame clones and drops some. This table holds a few hundred thousand clones, nearly 90% found once. The sequenced sample was PBMCs or T cells enriched from blood (not recorded which). These TCRs come from a woman aged 25-40 years who had recovered from COVID-19.

This rearrangement joins TRBV5-1 to TRBJ2-3; 8 bases agree with TRBD2. In germline, CDR1 is SGHRS, CDR2 YFSETQ. This CDR3 is 15 amino acids long. V lost 0 bases, J lost 3 bases, and 3 bases stayed unmatched. The chain's CDR3 is CASSLGVAGTDTQYF. The CDR3 nucleotides read TGCGCCAGCAGCTTGGGAGTAGCGGGGACAGATACGCAGTATTTT.

This chain uses TRBV29-1 with TRBJ1-2, with 7 positions matching TRBD1. Per germline, CDR1 SQVTM and CDR2 ANQGSEA. This CDR3 is 16 amino acids long. V gave up 7 bases and J gave up 5 bases; unmatched junction bases: 19. CDR3 sequence (DNA): TGCAGCGCCACATGGGATCAACAGGGGCCCCCGTATGGCTACACCTTC. Translation: CSATWDQQGPPYGYTF.

In this sample, this clone turned up once. The chain carries TRBV6-2 or TRBV6-3 and TRBJ2-2; 7 nucleotides line up with TRBD1. Germline V gives CDR1 MNHEY, CDR2 SVGEGT. J gave up 3 bases and V 4 bases, and 5 bases lay outside the gene matches. The CDR3 runs 15 residues. CDR3 amino acids: CASSWYGTDTGELFF. The CDR3 coding sequence is TGTGCCAGCAGTTGGTACGGGACAGACACCGGGGAGCTGTTTTTT.

This CDR3 reads CASSLGADRDYGYTF. In nucleotides, the CDR3 is TGTGCCAGCAGCTTGGGGGCGGACAGGGACTATGGCTACACCTTC. This chain connects TRBV7-2 to TRBJ1-2; 8 nucleotides agree with TRBD1. This CDR3 has 15 amino acids. Unmatched junction bases numbered 6, after V lost 3 bases and J lost 3 bases. Germline V gene data show CDR1 as SGHTA and CDR2 as FQGNSA.

The rearrangement joins TRBV7-3 to TRBJ2-1, with a tentative D call TRBD1 (6 bases). Trimming took off 1 base at V and 3 bases at J, with 7 bases between the two ends. Germline V lookup: CDR1 SGHTA, CDR2 FQGTGA. The CDR3 is 14 amino acids. CDR3 DNA sequence: TGTGCCAGCAGCTTAAAGGACAGCTACAATGAGCAGTTCTTC. It codes for CASSLKDSYNEQFF.

This chain joins TRBV7-9 and TRBJ2-2; TRBD2 agrees at 9 bases. CDR1 and CDR2 from the germline V gene are SEHNR and FQNEAQ (reference sequence). The J segment lost 6 bases and the V segment lost 0 bases, leaving 5 bases of the junction unmatched. The CDR3 spans 16 residues. This chain's CDR3 is CASSLAAGLAAGELFF. CDR3 sequence (DNA): TGTGCCAGCAGCTTAGCGGCGGGACTAGCAGCCGGGGAGCTGTTTTTT.

This chain uses TRBV2 with TRBJ2-2; 8 bases map to TRBD1. The CDR3 runs to 15 residues. Germline assignment: CDR1 SNHLY and CDR2 FYNNEI. V was clipped by 8 bases and J by 6 bases; unmatched bases: 11. CDR3 in amino acids: CASSQGQVAPGELFF. The CDR3 DNA sequence: TGTGCCAGCTCCCAGGGACAGGTGGCCCCCGGGGAGCTGTTTTTT.

The chain carries TRBV7-9 and TRBJ1-3; a possible D gene is TRBD1 (5 bases). Trimming removed 5 bases at V and 0 bases at J, with 11 bases between. Germline loops: CDR1 SEHNR, CDR2 FQNEAQ (reference sequence). The CDR3 sequence is 15 residues long. The CDR3 DNA reads as TGTGCCAGCAGCCCGTCCGACAGCTCTGGAAACACCATATATTTT. This gives the protein CASSPSDSSGNTIYF. Together with reference TRBV7-9 and TRBJ1-3, the CDR3 gives the full variable domain: DTGVSQNPRHKITKRGQNVTFRCDPISEHNRLYWYRQTLGQGPEFLTYFQNEAQLEKSRLLSDRFSAERPKGSFSTLEIQRTEQGDSAMYLCASSPSDSSGNTIYFGEGSWLTVV.

The chain couples TRBV18 to TRBJ1-2; no definite D call. Trimming took off 2 bases at V and 4 bases at J, with 8 bases between the two ends. The germline CDR1 and CDR2 sequences are KGHSH and LQKENI. This CDR3 has 13 amino acids. DNA of the CDR3: TGTGCCAGCTCACCAGGTCTTAGCTATGGCTACACCTTC. Amino acids: CASSPGLSYGYTF.

This clone was detected only once. CDR3 protein: CASSKRQGYGYTF. CDR3 DNA sequence: TGTGCCAGCAGCAAACGACAGGGCTATGGCTACACCTTC. J is TRBJ1-2 and V is TRBV5-6; 7 bases are a match to TRBD1. Germline-derived CDR1 and CDR2 are SGHDT and YYEEEE. V trimming: 4 bases; J trimming: 4 bases; junction bases outside the gene matches: 4. CDR3 length: 13 amino acids.

This clone was counted a single time. This same CDR3 is encoded by further DNA sequences in the sample. This chain uses TRBV30 with TRBJ1-5; 7 bases agree with TRBD1. V dropped 1 base and J dropped 6; count of bases not matched to a gene: 3. CDR1 is GTSNPN, CDR2 SVGIG, per germline (reference sequence). The CDR3 extends over 13 amino acids. As DNA, the CDR3 is TGTGCCTGGAGTGCTCAGGGGGGTCAGCCCCAGCATTTT. The encoded protein is CAWSAQGGQPQHF.

This clone was counted ten times or more. J is TRBJ1-6 and V is TRBV2; TRBD1 agrees at 9 bases. Trimming removed 8 bases from V and 7 bases from J; junction bases left unmatched: 6. Looked up from germline, CDR1 is SNHLY and CDR2 is FYNNEI. There are 14 residues in the CDR3. CDR3 sequence reads: CASYRGTGNSPLHF. CDR3 sequence (DNA): TGTGCCAGCTATCGAGGGACAGGGAATTCACCCCTCCACTTT. The full variable domain, rest sourced from reference TRBV2 and TRBJ1-6, is EPEVTQTPSHQVTQMGQEVILRCVPISNHLYFYWYRQILGQKVEFLVSFYNNEISEKSEIFDDQFSVERPDGSNFTLKIRSTKLEDSAMYFCASYRGTGNSPLHFGNGTRLTVT.

The J gene is TRBJ1-1, the V gene TRBV7-2; perhaps TRBD1 as D (5 bases). Per germline, CDR1 SGHTA and CDR2 FQGNSA. V was pared by 0 bases and J by 1 base, with 9 bases between. The CDR3 loop spans 15 amino acids. CDR3 in DNA: TGTGCCAGCAGCTTAGCGCGGGGACGGAACACTGAAGCTTTCTTT. This translates into CASSLARGRNTEAFF. Complete variable domain (other parts from reference TRBV7-2 and TRBJ1-1): GAGVSQSPSNKVTEKGKDVELRCDPISGHTALYWYRQSLGQGLEFLIYFQGNSAPDKSGLPSDRFSAERTGGSVSTLTIQRTQQEDSAVYLCASSLARGRNTEAFFGQGTRLTVV.

J is TRBJ2-1 and V is TRBV6-2 or TRBV6-3; no definite D call. With 0 bases removed from V and 4 bases from J, the gap between germline ends came to 7 bases. This CDR3 has 14 residues. The V gene's germline CDR1 is MNHEY and CDR2 SVGEGT. Written as DNA, the CDR3 is TGTGCCAGCAGTTACTCGATTACTTACAATGAGCAGTTCTTC. Its translation is CASSYSITYNEQFF.

This sequence joins TRBV5-1 and TRBJ2-7; the match to TRBD2 covers 11 bases. Germline CDR1 reads SGHRS; CDR2 reads YFSETQ. V shed 1 base, J shed 3 bases, and the junction held 3 bases outside the gene matches. The length of the CDR3 is 15 residues. The CDR3 sequence: CASSLTSGGFYEQYF. CDR3 bases: TGCGCCAGCAGCTTGACTAGCGGGGGCTTCTACGAGCAGTACTTC.